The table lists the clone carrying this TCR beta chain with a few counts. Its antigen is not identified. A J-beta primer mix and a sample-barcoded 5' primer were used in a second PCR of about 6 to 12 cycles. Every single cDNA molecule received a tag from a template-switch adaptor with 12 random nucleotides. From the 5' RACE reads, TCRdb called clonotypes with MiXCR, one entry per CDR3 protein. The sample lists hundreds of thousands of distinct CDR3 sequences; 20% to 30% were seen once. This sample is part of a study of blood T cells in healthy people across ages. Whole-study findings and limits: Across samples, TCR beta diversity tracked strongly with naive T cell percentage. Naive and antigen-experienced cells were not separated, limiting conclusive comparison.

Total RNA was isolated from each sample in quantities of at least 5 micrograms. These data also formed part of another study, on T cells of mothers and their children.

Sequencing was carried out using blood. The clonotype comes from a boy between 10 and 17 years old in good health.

The CDR3 DNA reads as TGCGCCAGCAGCTTGGTACAGCGTCAAGAGACCCAGTACTTC. Its translation: CASSLVQRQETQYF. The chain recombines TRBV5-1 with TRBJ2-5; D gene ambiguous. The CDR3 covers 14 residues. The ends were cut back, 0 bases at V and 2 bases at J, with 8 bases in the middle. CDR1 is SGHRS and CDR2 is YFSETQ in the germline V gene.